The 28 T cell receptor beta chains presented below share a single source sample, sequenced in a study of blood T cell repertoires in COVID-19. Clones were sequenced by immunoSEQ multiplex PCR, and TCRdb holds only the in-frame ones, with some missing. The sample includes around 110,000 clones, 75% to 90% seen only once; the top ten take roughly 7.9%. Sequencing input: peripheral blood. The receptors here all came from a man aged 65 to 85 with acute or convalescent COVID-19.

This chain uses TRBV7-8 with TRBJ1-2, with D possibly being TRBD1 (6 bases). CDR1 and CDR2 (germline): SGHVS, FQNEAQ. This CDR3 is built from 15 residues. Trimming removed 4 bases at V and 8 bases at J, with 20 bases between. CDR3 nucleotide sequence: TGTGCCAGCAGCTCCCGACAGGCCGGAGAGGGCGGCTACACCTTC. This codes for CASSSRQAGEGGYTF.

The chain joins TRBV18 to TRBJ2-1, with D unresolved. This CDR3 has 13 residues. The germline CDR1 and CDR2 sequences are KGHSH and LQKENI. V lost 8 bases to trimming and J lost 5 bases, with 13 bases between them. The CDR3 loop reads CASHVGRHNEQFF. CDR3 in DNA: TGTGCCAGCCACGTCGGCAGGCACAATGAGCAGTTCTTC.

The chain links TRBV4-2 to TRBJ2-5, with 10 bases that match TRBD2. The germline CDR1 and CDR2 sequences are LGHNA and YNFKEQ. The CDR3 totals 16 residues. J was trimmed by 1 base and V by 6 bases; bases with no gene match: 8. The DNA of the CDR3 is TGTGCCAGCAGTTCCAACAGCGGGAGGGCCCAAGAGACCCAGTACTTC. It encodes CASSSNSGRAQETQYF.

In this sample, this clone turned up a few times. CDR3: CASSYSGGGYEQYF. The CDR3 nucleotides read TGTGCCAGCAGTTACTCAGGCGGAGGCTACGAGCAGTACTTC. The V call is TRBV6-6, the J call TRBJ2-7; perhaps TRBD2 as D (5 bases). CDR1 and CDR2 (germline): MNHNY, SVGAGI (reference sequence). The CDR3 has 14 residues. V was clipped by 0 bases and J by 3 bases, with 9 bases between them.

The chain combines TRBV6-5 with TRBJ1-6, with a tentative D call TRBD1 (6 bases). V lost 0 bases and J lost 6, with 9 bases in between. This CDR3 region has 15 residues. CDR1 and CDR2 (germline): MNHEY, SVGAGI. In DNA, the CDR3 is TGTGCCAGCAGTTACTCAGGGGGTTTTAATTCACCCCTCCACTTT. This codes for CASSYSGGFNSPLHF.

This chain joins TRBV28 and TRBJ2-1; a possible D gene is TRBD2 (6 bases). CDR3 length equals 12 residues. With 6 bases removed from V and 7 bases from J, the gap between germline ends came to 10 bases. From germline, CDR1 is MDHEN and CDR2 SYDVKM. This CDR3 reads CASSLGLNEQFF. The CDR3 bases are TGTGCCAGCAGCCTCGGACTAAATGAGCAGTTCTTC. Supplemented by reference TRBV28 and TRBJ2-1, the full variable domain reads DVKVTQSSRYLVKRTGEKVFLECVQDMDHENMFWYRQDPGLGLRLIYFSYDVKMKEKGDIPEGYSVSREKKERFSLILESASTNQTSMYLCASSLGLNEQFFGPGTRLTVL.

This chain uses TRBV30 with TRBJ1-6; D is unclear. The CDR3 extends over 13 amino acids. CDR1 is GTSNPN, CDR2 SVGIG, per germline (reference sequence). V lost 4 bases and J lost 7, with 11 bases in between. The CDR3, as DNA: TGTGCCTGGACGCCCTCGGTGAATTCACCCCTCCACTTT. It specifies CAWTPSVNSPLHF.

The chain recombines TRBV6-5 with TRBJ2-7; D not certain. Trimming shortened V by 8 bases and J by 0 bases, and 11 bases separated the two germline ends. This CDR3 contains 13 residues. CDR1 is MNHEY and CDR2 is SVGAGI in the germline V gene. CDR3 nucleotide sequence: TGTGCCAGCGGCCGGGTTGGCTCCTACGAGCAGTACTTC. Its protein is CASGRVGSYEQYF.

This chain uses TRBV19 with TRBJ1-1, with a weak D call TRBD1 (5 bases). Germline V gene lookup returns CDR1 LNHDA and CDR2 SQIVND (reference sequence). V was pared by 3 bases and J by 11 bases, with 22 bases between. The CDR3 is 15 amino acids. The CDR3 nucleotides are TGTGCCAGTAGTATGGGGGGACGGACGGCATCGACGGCTTTCTTT. This codes for CASSMGGRTASTAFF. Together with reference TRBV19 and TRBJ1-1, the CDR3 gives the full variable domain: DGGITQSPKYLFRKEGQNVTLSCEQNLNHDAMYWYRQDPGQGLRLIYYSQIVNDFQKGDIAEGYSVSREKKESFPLTVTSAQKNPTAFYLCASSMGGRTASTAFFGQGTRLTVV.

The CDR3 here is CASSSNKGQGTEAFF. The CDR3 nucleotides read TGTGCCAGCAGCTCAAATAAGGGACAGGGCACTGAAGCTTTCTTT. The gene calls are TRBV7-9 and TRBJ1-1, with TRBD1 matching 9 bases. The CDR3 is 15 amino acids. Germline trimming cut 4 bases from V and 4 bases from J; bases unmatched to any gene: 7. Germline V gene lookup returns CDR1 SEHNR and CDR2 FQNEAQ (reference sequence). The full variable domain, its missing parts supplied by reference TRBV7-9 and TRBJ1-1, is DTGVSQNPRHKITKRGQNVTFRCDPISEHNRLYWYRQTLGQGPEFLTYFQNEAQLEKSRLLSDRFSAERPKGSFSTLEIQRTEQGDSAMYLCASSSNKGQGTEAFFGQGTRLTVV.

The chain employs TRBV19 and TRBJ1-5; 10 nucleotides line up with TRBD1. The germline V gene encodes CDR1 LNHDA and CDR2 SQIVND (reference sequence). CDR3 length: 20 residues. J lost 3 bases, V lost 3 bases, and 17 bases had no gene match. The CDR3 coding sequence is TGTGCCAGTAGTATTAGAGGGACAGGGGACCCTGCACCCTCCAATCAGCCCCAGCATTTT. It specifies CASSIRGTGDPAPSNQPQHF. Looking up the rest from reference TRBV19 and TRBJ1-5 gives the full variable domain: DGGITQSPKYLFRKEGQNVTLSCEQNLNHDAMYWYRQDPGQGLRLIYYSQIVNDFQKGDIAEGYSVSREKKESFPLTVTSAQKNPTAFYLCASSIRGTGDPAPSNQPQHFGDGTRLSIL.

The chain combines TRBV5-4 with TRBJ1-2; TRBD1 agrees at 9 bases. Germline V gives CDR1 SGHNT, CDR2 YYREEE (reference sequence). The V gene end was trimmed by 0 bases and the J gene end by 6 bases; junction bases not matched to a gene: 9. The CDR3 is 16 residues long. The DNA for the CDR3 is TGTGCCAGCAGCTTGGCGAAAACAGGGGGCTTGGATGGCTACACCTTC. Its protein product is CASSLAKTGGLDGYTF.

This chain connects TRBV19 to TRBJ2-5; TRBD2 agrees at 12 bases. V gave up 4 bases and J gave up 1 base; unmatched junction bases: 4. The CDR3 covers 16 residues. Looked up from germline, CDR1 is LNHDA and CDR2 is SQIVND (reference sequence). The CDR3 protein is CASSTTTSGGQETQYF. DNA for the CDR3: TGTGCCAGTAGTACTACGACTAGCGGGGGCCAAGAGACCCAGTACTTC.

The chain carries TRBV7-9 and TRBJ2-3; 8 nucleotides agree with TRBD2. This CDR3 has 14 residues. CDR1 is SEHNR and CDR2 is FQNEAQ in the germline V gene (reference sequence). V was clipped by 2 bases and J by 6 bases; unmatched bases: 4. The CDR3 spells CASSLIERGDTQYF. CDR3 bases: TGTGCCAGCAGCTTAATTGAGCGGGGGGATACGCAGTATTTT.

The chain is built from TRBV7-2 and TRBJ2-2; tentative D call: TRBD2 (6 bases). Germline lookup yields CDR1 SGHTA and CDR2 FQGNSA. The CDR3 is made up of 14 amino acids. The V gene lost 1 base and the J gene lost 9 bases, with 12 bases spanning the gap. The CDR3 DNA reads TGTGCCAGCAGCTTAGGGCTAGCGTTCCGGGAGCTGTTTTTT. Translating it yields CASSLGLAFRELFF.

V and J are TRBV28 and TRBJ1-1; a weak D match, TRBD1 (6 bases). The ends were cut back, 4 bases at V and 5 bases at J, with 17 bases in the middle. Germline values: CDR1 MDHEN, CDR2 SYDVKM. The CDR3 has 15 amino acids. The CDR3 loop is CASSSGQGPGTEAFF. DNA for the CDR3: TGTGCCAGCAGTTCGGGGCAGGGGCCCGGGACTGAAGCTTTCTTT.

The chain is built from TRBV28 and TRBJ2-7; 8 bases match TRBD1. The CDR3 sequence is 14 residues long. Germline values: CDR1 MDHEN, CDR2 SYDVKM. The V and J ends lost 8 bases and 3 bases, in that order; junction bases with no gene match: 9. The CDR3 loop reads CASERQGAYYEQYF. CDR3 DNA sequence: TGTGCCAGCGAGAGGCAGGGGGCTTACTACGAGCAGTACTTC.

The chain recombines TRBV28 with TRBJ1-4; D is possibly TRBD1 (5 bases). The CDR3 extends over 14 amino acids. V gave up 7 bases and J gave up 7 bases, with 16 bases separating them. Germline V CDR1 and CDR2: MDHEN, SYDVKM. This CDR3 is CASKGPGGFEKLFF. The CDR3 coding sequence is TGTGCCAGCAAAGGGCCGGGGGGTTTTGAAAAACTGTTTTTT.

The chain has TRBV3-1 (or the pseudogene TRBV3-2) and TRBJ2-7; the D gene is possibly TRBD2 (5 bases). Per the germline V gene, CDR1 is LGHDT and CDR2 is YNNKEL (reference sequence). This CDR3 region has 14 residues. Trimming stripped 0 bases from V and 7 bases from J, with 13 bases between. The chain's CDR3 is CASSQDRPSGEQYF. For the CDR3, the DNA is TGTGCCAGCAGCCAAGACAGGCCCTCGGGGGAGCAGTACTTC.

The gene calls are TRBV3-1 (or the pseudogene TRBV3-2) and TRBJ2-3; D is undetermined. CDR1 and CDR2 from the germline V gene are LGHDT and YNNKEL (reference sequence). The germline V and J ends were trimmed by 5 bases and 8 bases, with 8 bases remaining between them. CDR3 length equals 11 residues. The CDR3 DNA is TGTGCCAGCAGCTCCCCGGGTACGCAGTATTTT. It translates to CASSSPGTQYF.

In its sample, this clone was seen a few times. The chain carries TRBV7-9 and TRBJ2-2; a possible D gene is TRBD2 (6 bases). Germline assignment: CDR1 SEHNR and CDR2 FQNEAQ (reference sequence). The CDR3 consists of 14 residues. Trimming left V 4 bases short and J 5 bases short, with 11 bases between. The CDR3 sequence: CASSWEVRTGELFF. CDR3 sequence (DNA): TGTGCCAGCAGCTGGGAGGTGAGGACCGGGGAGCTGTTTTTT.

The genes are TRBV14 and TRBJ2-7; D is possibly TRBD1 (5 bases). The CDR3 consists of 15 residues. Germline loops: CDR1 SGHDN, CDR2 FVKESK. V was pared by 4 bases and J by 3 bases, with 16 bases between. The CDR3 nucleotides read TGTGCCAGCAGCCGACAGCCTGGGCAGGGCTACGAGCAGTACTTC. This translates into CASSRQPGQGYEQYF. The whole variable domain, filled in from reference TRBV14 and TRBJ2-7, reads EAGVTQFPSHSVIEKGQTVTLRCDPISGHDNLYWYRRVMGKEIKFLLHFVKESKQDESGMPNNRFLAERTGGTYSTLKVQPAELEDSGVYFCASSRQPGQGYEQYFGPGTRLTVT.

This chain joins TRBV3-1 (or the pseudogene TRBV3-2) and TRBJ2-5; 7 bases line up with TRBD1. The CDR3 spans 14 residues. Germline values: CDR1 LGHDT, CDR2 YNNKEL (reference sequence). V was pared by 4 bases and J by 5 bases, with 7 bases of the junction left unmatched. The CDR3 loop is CASSPGQPGETQYF. The CDR3 DNA sequence: TGTGCCAGCAGCCCGGGACAGCCCGGTGAGACCCAGTACTTC.

The chain employs TRBV18 and TRBJ2-1; 11 nucleotides line up with TRBD2. Germline CDR1 KGHSH, CDR2 LQKENI. The CDR3 covers 16 residues. With 6 bases clipped from V and 1 base from J, the junction kept 5 bases outside the gene matches. In nucleotides, the CDR3 is TGTGCCAGCTCTACGTTAGCGGGGGGGTCCTACAATGAGCAGTTCTTC. Translated, it gives CASSTLAGGSYNEQFF.

In this sample, this clone turned up a few times. The chain recombines TRBV27 with TRBJ1-5; D unresolved. CDR3 length: 13 residues. Trimming cost V 3 bases and J 4 bases, with 7 bases left between them. CDR1 and CDR2 (germline): MNHEY, SMNVEV (reference sequence). The CDR3 loop is CASSFHGNQPQHF. CDR3 bases: TGTGCCAGCAGTTTCCACGGGAATCAGCCCCAGCATTTT.

The chain carries TRBV5-6 and TRBJ2-7; a weak D match, TRBD2 (7 bases). Trimming took 5 bases from V and 5 from J, leaving 17 bases between them. This CDR3 comprises 14 residues. Per the germline V gene, CDR1 is SGHDT and CDR2 is YYEEEE. The CDR3 region has the DNA TGTGCCAGCAGGCTTTTTCGGGGGGCCCACGAGCAGTACTTC. Its protein product is CASRLFRGAHEQYF.

The chain combines TRBV29-1 with TRBJ2-7, with TRBD1 matching 11 bases. Germline V gene lookup returns CDR1 SQVTM and CDR2 ANQGSEA. V lost 6 bases and J lost 6; bases outside the gene matches: 4. There are 12 residues in the CDR3. The CDR3 is CSVGQGASEQYF. For the CDR3, the DNA is TGCAGCGTAGGACAGGGGGCAAGCGAGCAGTACTTC.

This clone was observed a single time. V usage is TRBV18 and J usage is TRBJ2-7; 7 bases are shared with TRBD1. This CDR3 is built from 14 residues. Germline values: CDR1 KGHSH, CDR2 LQKENI. V was pared by 5 bases and J by 5 bases, with 9 bases of the junction left unmatched. CDR3 coding DNA: TGTGCCAGCTCAGCAGGGGGATTTGTTCACGAGCAGTACTTC. Amino acid sequence: CASSAGGFVHEQYF.